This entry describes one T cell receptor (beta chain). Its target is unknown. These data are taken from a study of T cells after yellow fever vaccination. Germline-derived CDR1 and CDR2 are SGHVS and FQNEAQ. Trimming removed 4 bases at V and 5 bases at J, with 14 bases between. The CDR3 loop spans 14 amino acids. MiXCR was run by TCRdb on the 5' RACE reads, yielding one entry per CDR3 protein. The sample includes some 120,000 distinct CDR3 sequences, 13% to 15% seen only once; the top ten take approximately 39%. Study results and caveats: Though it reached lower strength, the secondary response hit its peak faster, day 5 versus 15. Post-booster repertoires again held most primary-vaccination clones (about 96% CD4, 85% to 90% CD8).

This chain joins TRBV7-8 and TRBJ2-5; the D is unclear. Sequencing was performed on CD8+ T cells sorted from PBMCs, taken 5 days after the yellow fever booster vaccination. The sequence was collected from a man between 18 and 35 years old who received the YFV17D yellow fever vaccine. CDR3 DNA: TGTGCCAGCAGCTCCAGCGACATTCTTGAGACCCAGTACTTC. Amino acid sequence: CASSSSDILETQYF.